The present T cell receptor (beta chain) was sequenced within a study of blood T cell repertoires in COVID-19. Study as a whole: Researchers got acute and convalescent COVID-19 samples from the United States, Italy and Spain. The analysed material was cDNA or gDNA that came from T cells, B-cell-depleted T cells, or PBMCs.

In the original processing: Reference gene primer amplification gave nucleated cell count estimates. TCRdb's copy holds only in-frame clones and misses some; the assay was immunoSEQ multiplex PCR. V and J calls and clone size are given by that table; D and trimming were obtained from the DNA. In the table there are hundreds of thousands of clones, 70% to 90% of which are singletons. The germline gives CDR1 LGHDT, CDR2 YNNKEL (reference sequence). V gave up 1 base and J gave up 1 base, with 11 bases separating them. The CDR3 has 15 residues. The sequencing sample was made of peripheral blood. This chain joins TRBV3-1 (or the pseudogene TRBV3-2) and TRBJ2-7; D perhaps matches TRBD1 (5 bases). The TCR originated in a woman between 25 and 40 years old who had recovered from COVID-19. In DNA form, the CDR3 reads TGTGCCAGCAGCCAAGTCGCGCACAGGTCCTACGAGCAGTACTTC. It specifies CASSQVAHRSYEQYF.